A selection of T cell receptor beta chains follows, all from one sample in a study of blood T cell repertoires in COVID-19. The repertoire was sequenced with immunoSEQ multiplex PCR; TCRdb's copy has only in-frame clones and lacks some. Of roughly 150,000 clones in the sample, roughly 84% were seen once. The sample comprised PBMCs or T cells enriched from blood (not recorded which). The receptors derive from a man in his fifties in a cohort exposed to, infected with or recovered from COVID-19 (not recorded which). CDR3s include the opening cysteine and the closing phenylalanine or tryptophan. A D gene is named only where the DNA matches it firmly. Part of the rows lack a size; the others show once, few, many or a class for expanded clones.

NA	TRBV5-4	TRBJ1-1	NA	CASSLEQANTEAFF	TGTGCCAGCAGCTTGGAACAGGCGAACACTGAAGCTTTCTTT
TRBD2	TRBV10-3	TRBJ2-2	NA	CAITSAGESPGELFF	TGTGCCATCACTTCAGCGGGAGAATCTCCCGGGGAGCTGTTTTTT
NA	TRBV4-3	TRBJ1-3	NA	CASSGGSGVTGNTIYF	TGCGCCAGCAGCGGGGGATCAGGGGTTACTGGAAACACCATATATTTT
TRBD1	TRBV6-2/TRBV6-3	TRBJ2-2	NA	CASSYSRGRLAGELFF	TGTGCCAGCAGTTACTCGAGGGGGCGCCTGGCCGGGGAGCTGTTTTTT
TRBD1	TRBV27	TRBJ1-6	NA	CASSKGYQGGFRSYNSPLHF	TGTGCCAGCAGCAAGGGATATCAGGGGGGCTTCAGGTCCTATAATTCACCCCTCCACTTT
NA	TRBV5-6	TRBJ2-3	NA	CASSLEADTQYF	TGTGCCAGCAGCTTGGAAGCCGATACGCAGTATTTT
TRBD2	TRBV19	TRBJ2-3	NA	CASKEAGVSTDTQYF	TGTGCCAGTAAGGAGGCGGGGGTTAGCACAGATACGCAGTATTTT
TRBD1	TRBV3-1/TRBV3-2	TRBJ1-1	NA	CASSQGQGGTNEAFF	TGTGCCAGCAGCCAGGGACAGGGGGGAACGAATGAAGCTTTCTTT
NA	TRBV7-2	TRBJ2-1	NA	CASSFVPNEQFF	TGTGCCAGCAGCTTCGTCCCCAATGAGCAGTTCTTC
TRBD2	TRBV14	TRBJ2-3	NA	CASSQDGGMITDTQYF	TGTGCCAGCAGCCAAGACGGGGGGATGATCACAGATACGCAGTATTTT
TRBD1	TRBV10-3	TRBJ1-4	NA	CALRTGAKLFF	TGTGCCCTAAGAACAGGGGCAAAACTGTTTTTT
TRBD2	TRBV6-1	TRBJ2-5	NA	CASSEAGWASGSQETQYF	TGTGCCAGCAGTGAAGCGGGGTGGGCGAGCGGGAGTCAAGAGACCCAGTACTTC
NA	TRBV2	TRBJ2-7	NA	CASSEEPRLAAFF	TGTGCCAGCAGTGAAGAACCCCGGCTAGCCGCCTTCTTC
NA	TRBV24-1	TRBJ2-1	NA	CATRTGLGDNEQFF	TGTGCCACTAGAACTGGATTAGGGGACAATGAGCAGTTCTTC
TRBD2	TRBV27	TRBJ2-7	NA	CASRSGLSTYEQYF	TGTGCCAGCAGGTCGGGACTATCAACCTACGAGCAGTACTTC
NA	TRBV19	TRBJ2-3	once	CASASADTQYF	TGTGCCAGTGCGTCGGCAGATACGCAGTATTTT
NA	TRBV18	TRBJ2-7	NA	CASSLSREPYEQYF	TGTGCCAGCTCACTCTCTAGAGAACCCTACGAGCAGTACTTC
NA	TRBV2	TRBJ2-1	NA	CASSEALVQAVNNEQFF	TGTGCCAGCAGTGAAGCGCTTGTACAGGCGGTGAACAATGAGCAGTTCTTC
NA	TRBV2	TRBJ1-6	NA	CASKPGRDNSPLHF	TGTGCCAGCAAGCCGGGGAGGGATAATTCACCCCTCCACTTT
NA	TRBV5-4	TRBJ2-2	NA	CASSLKLANTGELFF	TGTGCCAGCAGCCTGAAACTAGCGAACACCGGGGAGCTGTTTTTT
NA	TRBV5-1	TRBJ1-4	NA	CASSLGQDSQKLFF	TGCGCCAGCAGCTTGGGACAGGACTCCCAAAAACTGTTTTTT
NA	TRBV28	TRBJ2-5	NA	CASSLAGTPKGETQYF	TGTGCCAGCAGTTTAGCCGGGACACCCAAGGGAGAGACCCAGTACTTC
TRBD1	TRBV2	TRBJ2-7	once	CASSHPRQGGSYEQYF	TGTGCCAGCTCGCACCCTAGACAGGGGGGATCCTACGAGCAGTACTTC
TRBD2	TRBV24-1	TRBJ2-3	NA	CATSDLVIGGDTQYF	TGTGCCACCAGTGATTTGGTGATCGGGGGGGATACGCAGTATTTT
NA	TRBV5-1	TRBJ2-7	NA	CASSLGGSIGREQYF	TGCGCCAGCAGCTTGGGAGGATCCATAGGCCGCGAGCAGTACTTC
NA	TRBV23-1	TRBJ1-1	NA	CASSQGPNTEAFF	TGCGCCAGCAGTCAAGGGCCGAACACTGAAGCTTTCTTT
NA	TRBV7-9	TRBJ1-1	NA	CASSQNRVGATEAFF	TGTGCCAGCAGTCAAAACAGGGTTGGGGCCACTGAAGCTTTCTTT
TRBD2	TRBV4-3	TRBJ2-2	NA	CASRPSGGSGELFF	TGCGCCAGCAGGCCTAGCGGGGGATCCGGGGAGCTGTTTTTT
NA	TRBV5-8	TRBJ1-1	NA	CASSFDSMNTEAFF	TGTGCCAGCAGCTTCGACAGCATGAACACTGAAGCTTTCTTT
NA	TRBV7-2	TRBJ2-2	NA	CASSTRVGELFF	TGTGCCAGCAGCACCCGGGTAGGGGAGCTGTTTTTT
NA	TRBV11-2	TRBJ2-1	NA	CASSPWEDLITYNEQFF	TGTGCCAGCAGCCCCTGGGAGGACCTTATTACCTACAATGAGCAGTTCTTC
TRBD2	TRBV11-2	TRBJ2-5	NA	CASSFTSGGAGRETQYF	TGTGCCAGCAGCTTCACTAGCGGGGGGGCCGGTCGCGAGACCCAGTACTTC
TRBD2	TRBV9	TRBJ2-3	NA	CASSVQGLATDTQYF	TGTGCCAGCAGCGTACAGGGACTAGCCACAGATACGCAGTATTTT
NA	TRBV11-3	TRBJ2-2	once	CASSPRETGELFF	TGTGCCAGCAGCCCCAGGGAAACCGGGGAGCTGTTTTTT
NA	TRBV5-4	TRBJ1-2	NA	CASSWPGGVYGYTF	TGTGCCAGCAGCTGGCCGGGGGGGGTCTATGGCTACACCTTC
TRBD2	TRBV7-2	TRBJ2-1	NA	CASRTSGSSYNEQFF	TGTGCCAGCAGAACTAGCGGGAGCTCCTACAATGAGCAGTTCTTC
TRBD1	TRBV24-1	TRBJ1-4	once	CATSESGGTNEKLFF	TGTGCCACCAGTGAATCAGGGGGAACTAATGAAAAACTGTTTTTT
NA	TRBV24-1	TRBJ2-1	NA	CATSEGGQDLKNEQFF	TGTGCCACCAGTGAGGGAGGACAGGACTTAAAGAATGAGCAGTTCTTC
NA	TRBV18	TRBJ1-2	NA	CASSPDRNYGYTF	TGTGCCAGCTCACCCGACAGAAACTATGGCTACACCTTC
NA	TRBV7-2	TRBJ1-1	NA	CASSLDVQGLRAFF	TGTGCCAGCAGCTTAGACGTGCAGGGTTTGCGAGCTTTCTTT
NA	TRBV28	TRBJ2-2	few	CASSFWEGGTGELFF	TGTGCCAGCAGTTTCTGGGAGGGGGGCACCGGGGAGCTGTTTTTT
TRBD1	TRBV15	TRBJ2-5	NA	CATSTSPTGKETQYF	TGTGCCACCAGCACTTCTCCGACAGGGAAAGAGACCCAGTACTTC